A selection of T cell receptor beta chains follows, all from one sample in a study of blood T cell repertoires in COVID-19. The table came from immunoSEQ multiplex PCR; TCRdb's copy has only in-frame clones and leaves some out. This table has more than 250,000 clones, about 87% appearing once. Sequencing was carried out using PBMCs or T cells enriched from blood (not recorded which). Receptors were obtained from a woman in her twenties or thirties who had recovered from COVID-19. The CDR3 runs from the conserved cysteine through the conserved F or W. D genes are given only for firm matches. A row's size may be missing; if present it is once, few, many or a size class.

v_call	j_call	clone_size	d_call	cdr3_aa	cdr3_nt
TRBV19	TRBJ1-6	-	TRBD1	CASSIDGTGSSPLHF	TGTGCCAGTAGTATAGATGGGACAGGGAGTTCACCCCTCCACTTT
TRBV12-3/TRBV12-4	TRBJ1-4	-	-	CASSLEGGATLFF	TGTGCCAGCAGTTTAGAGGGTGGGGCGACACTGTTTTTT
TRBV4-2	TRBJ2-7	-	TRBD2	CASSQDSSGNYEQYF	TGTGCCAGCAGCCAAGATTCTAGCGGGAACTACGAGCAGTACTTC
TRBV5-4	TRBJ1-2	-	TRBD1	CASSPGQGANYGYTF	TGTGCCAGCAGCCCCGGACAGGGGGCGAACTATGGCTACACCTTC
TRBV5-1	TRBJ2-2	-	-	CASSLAISGDSPGELFF	TGCGCCAGCAGCTTGGCCATATCGGGGGACAGCCCCGGGGAGCTGTTTTTT
TRBV5-4	TRBJ2-3	-	TRBD1	CASSRTGVTDTQYF	TGTGCCAGCAGCCGGACAGGGGTTACAGATACGCAGTATTTT
TRBV27	TRBJ2-1	-	TRBD2	CASSFSGGAFEQFF	TGTGCCAGCAGTTTTAGCGGGGGGGCCTTTGAGCAGTTCTTC
TRBV7-9	TRBJ1-2	-	TRBD1	CASSLGQLPLEGYTF	TGTGCCAGCAGCTTGGGACAGCTACCTCTGGAGGGCTACACCTTC
TRBV30	TRBJ1-2	-	-	CAWSRQGRYYGYTF	TGTGCCTGGAGTAGGCAGGGCAGATACTATGGCTACACCTTC
TRBV5-1	TRBJ1-2	-	-	CASSSALQANYGYTF	TGCGCCAGCAGCTCGGCACTACAGGCTAACTATGGCTACACCTTC
TRBV9	TRBJ2-4	-	-	CASSAGEKNIQYF	TGTGCCAGCAGCGCGGGAGAAAAAAACATTCAGTACTTC
TRBV7-2	TRBJ2-1	-	-	CASSWDGGSYNEQFF	TGTGCCAGCAGCTGGGATGGAGGCTCCTACAATGAGCAGTTCTTC
TRBV7-9	TRBJ1-2	-	-	CASSLAPGEYGYTF	TGTGCCAGCAGCTTAGCCCCAGGGGAATATGGCTACACCTTC
TRBV5-4	TRBJ1-2	-	TRBD1	CASSLRTGTLPSISYGYTF	TGTGCCAGCAGCCTAAGGACAGGTACCCTTCCCTCAATTAGCTATGGCTACACCTTC
TRBV28	TRBJ2-3	-	-	CASSLIRRDTLSF	TGTGCCAGCAGTCTAATACGCCGGGACACTCTTTCCTTT
TRBV14	TRBJ2-7	-	TRBD1	CASSPTPGQSYEQYF	TGTGCCAGCAGCCCCACTCCGGGACAGTCCTACGAGCAGTACTTC
TRBV2	TRBJ1-5	-	-	CASSVEGGDQPQHF	TGTGCCAGCAGTGTCGAAGGGGGGGATCAGCCCCAGCATTTT
TRBV7-2	TRBJ1-1	-	-	CASSLGTTNTEAFF	TGTGCCAGCAGCTTAGGGACAACGAACACTGAAGCTTTCTTT
TRBV2	TRBJ2-3	once	TRBD2	CASSASGGSDTQYF	TGTGCCAGCAGCGCTAGCGGGGGGTCAGATACGCAGTATTTT
TRBV19	TRBJ1-2	-	-	CASSITNRAIYGYTF	TGTGCCAGTAGTATAACAAACAGGGCAATCTATGGCTACACCTTC
TRBV10-3	TRBJ2-3	-	-	CAISEHGGTDTQYF	TGTGCCATCAGTGAGCACGGGGGCACAGATACGCAGTATTTT
TRBV4-2	TRBJ1-6	-	-	CASSQDGGDNNSPLHF	TGTGCCAGCAGCCAAGATGGAGGGGATAATAATTCACCCCTCCACTTT